This entry lists 4 T cell receptor beta chains sequenced from one sample in a study of T cell repertoires in cytomegalovirus infection. Their cognate antigens are unknown. TCRdb redid the calling of the reads with MiXCR, one entry per CDR3 protein. The table shows around 430,000 distinct CDR3 sequences, with 42% occurring only once. This sample comprised cultured PBMCs, obtained from culture after CMV antigen stimulation. These receptors all stem from a human donor in good health (CMV status not recorded). Some clones in this sample may be carry-over from other donors' samples.

This chain links TRBV11-2 with TRBJ2-2, with no clear D. V lost 0 bases to trimming and J lost 6 bases, with 11 bases between them. This CDR3 comprises 15 residues. Germline CDR1 is SGHAT and CDR2 is FQNNGV. The DNA of the CDR3 is TGTGCCAGCAGCTTAGATGTATTTGGGCCCGGGGAGCTGTTTTTT. Protein: CASSLDVFGPGELFF.

This clonotype has only a few counts. This chain connects TRBV12-3 or TRBV12-4 to TRBJ2-3; D gene uncertain. The V and J ends lost 3 bases and 11 bases respectively, with 15 bases between them. The CDR3 is made up of 13 amino acids. CDR3 amino acids: CASSFQVGPRQYF. CDR3 DNA: TGTGCCAGCAGTTTTCAGGTGGGCCCCAGGCAGTATTTT.

This clonotype came up a few times. The V and J genes are TRBV27 and TRBJ2-7; D uncertain. Germline V gene data show CDR1 as MNHEY and CDR2 as SMNVEV (reference sequence). CDR3 size: 14 residues. V was pared by 2 bases and J by 3 bases, with 11 bases between. The chain's CDR3 is CASSLDGWNYEQYF. DNA of the CDR3: TGTGCCAGCAGTTTAGATGGTTGGAACTACGAGCAGTACTTC.

The chain has TRBV12-3 or TRBV12-4 and TRBJ1-3; tentatively, D is TRBD1 (6 bases). The CDR3 is made up of 16 amino acids. The V end lost 5 bases, the J end lost 0 bases, and 14 bases lay between the germline ends. In DNA, the CDR3 is TGTGCCAGCAGTCCCGCCAGGGGACACTCTGGAAACACCATATATTTT. Encoded protein: CASSPARGHSGNTIYF.